This T cell receptor beta chain was captured in a study of beta chain features in type 1 diabetes listed by TCRdb under 2018. Broadly, across the study: Mean age, gender distribution, total cell number and subset yield did not differ between patients and healthy donors. A total of roughly 100,000,000 sorted cells were examined across all samples, and the number of cells per subset was strongly correlated with RNA yield. The study compared TCRB repertoires of sorted circulating CD4+ T cell subsets between recently diagnosed type 1 diabetes patients and matched healthy donors. Regulatory and stem cell-like memory subsets were isolated from only 8 patients and about 8 healthy donors, whereas naive and central memory subsets came from all 30 or so donors. Study-level results and caveats: Because cDNA rather than genomic DNA was sequenced, highly expressing activated cells could have been over-represented, although no difference in activation and CD3 levels was found between groups. Naive, central memory and regulatory TCRB repertoires appeared to be more alike among patients than among healthy donors. Type 1 diabetes patients showed a moderate but significant shortening of TCRB CDR3 length in all four CD4+ subsets. Because the HLA sub-analyses included only small numbers of individuals, any influence of HLA type on TCRB rearrangement was left unresolved. PCR might favor shorter templates, but patient and control samples were amplified and corrected together, so any skew would affect both groups equally. Fewer insertions and more nucleotide deletions at VDJ recombination sites were observed in patients with type 1 diabetes, implying thymic rearrangement abnormalities.

The CDR3 numbers 15 residues from cysteine through phenylalanine. The retained sequence is limited to the CDR3, 45 bases, with the frame set at the first base. Reading the germline V gene (reference sequence) gives CDR1 SGHNT and CDR2 YYREEE. Trimming takes 1 base from V and 5 bases from J, and the germline ends sit 15 bases apart. The High Capacity cDNA Reverse Transcription Kit was used to reverse transcribe all of the isolated RNA, meaning that expressed TCRB transcripts were what got sequenced. Naive, central memory and regulatory T cell samples underwent deep immunoSEQ sequencing, averaging around 3.6 million total reads per sample. Sorted cells were lysed in RLT buffer and RNA was extracted with DNase-treated RNeasy Micro or Mini kits, depending on cell number. Each cell subset was processed on its own to prevent cross-contamination, while patient and healthy donor samples were processed together. The immunoSEQ multiplex PCR was used to amplify TCRB sequences from cDNA, yielding 87-bp fragments that span the CDR3 region. Sequencing of the amplicons was performed on the Illumina HiSeq platform. The source study handled its data this way. PCR bias was computationally corrected using synthetic template baselines, reads within Hamming distance 2 were collapsed, and singletons that could not be merged were discarded. Reads were aligned against IMGT so that V, D and J genes, CDR3 length and insertions or deletions at six rearrangement sites could be assigned. Within each subset, clonotype counts were normalized to sorted cell number, after which true diversity and Gini coefficients were computed with the tcR R package. Repertoire sharing was quantified using the overlap coefficient calculated on TCRB nucleotide sequences. As a proxy for the pre-selection repertoire, out-of-frame TCRB sequences from naive cells were analyzed. In TCRdb, the immuneACCESS table is reduced to in-frame sequences with V and J assigned. These tables do not hold every clone; where another copy was compared, an unresolved V gene accounts for under half, and the others remain unexplained. The D gene and trimming were derived from the DNA, and the V and J assignments and clone size from that table. Here the sample has around 350,000 clones; 10% to 15% occur a single time. 0.017% of the sample is held by the ten biggest clonotypes.

On this clone: What this receptor recognizes is not known. No much larger clonotype is one base removed from it; base qualities were not supplied.

From each donor, a single peripheral blood sample of 90 to 150 mL on average was drawn into heparinised tubes. Naive, central memory, regulatory and stem cell-like memory CD4+ T cells were sorted on a BD FACSAria II using a panel including CD45RO, CCR7, CD25, CD127, CD95 and CD27. Every sorted population had a purity above 95%. PBMCs were isolated right away by Lymphoprep density gradient centrifugation and were stained directly, without culture. So that batch effects would be minimized, each experiment stained and sorted samples in pairs, pairing one healthy donor with one patient. The sequence derives from a young man in good health. The chain is assembled from TRBV5-4 and TRBJ2-5; the D gene is perhaps TRBD2, on 5 matching bases. What was sequenced was naive CD4+ T cells from blood. The label giving this sample's cell subset or site can be read as: true naive CD4+ T cells. In nucleotides, the sequence is TGTGCCAGCAGCTTGTCAGGCAGGCCGGGGGAGACCCAGTACTTC. Protein translation: CASSLSGRPGETQYF.